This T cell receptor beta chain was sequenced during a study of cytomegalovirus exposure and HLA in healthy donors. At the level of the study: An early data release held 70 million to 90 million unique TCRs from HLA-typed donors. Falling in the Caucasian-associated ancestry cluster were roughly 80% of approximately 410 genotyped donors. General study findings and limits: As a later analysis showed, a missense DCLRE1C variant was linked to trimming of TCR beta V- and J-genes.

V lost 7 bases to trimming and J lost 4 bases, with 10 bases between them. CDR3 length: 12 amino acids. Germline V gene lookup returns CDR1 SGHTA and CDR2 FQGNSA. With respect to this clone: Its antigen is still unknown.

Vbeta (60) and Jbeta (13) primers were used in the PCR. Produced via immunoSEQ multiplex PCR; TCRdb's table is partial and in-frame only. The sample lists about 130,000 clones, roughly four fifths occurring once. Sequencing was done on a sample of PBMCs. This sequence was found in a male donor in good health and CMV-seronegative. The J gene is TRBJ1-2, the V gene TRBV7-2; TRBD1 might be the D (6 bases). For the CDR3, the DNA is TGTGCCAGCACCCAACAGGGCTATGGCTACACCTTC. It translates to CASTQQGYGYTF. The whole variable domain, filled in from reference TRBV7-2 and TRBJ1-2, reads GAGVSQSPSNKVTEKGKDVELRCDPISGHTALYWYRQSLGQGLEFLIYFQGNSAPDKSGLPSDRFSAERTGGSVSTLTIQRTQQEDSAVYLCASTQQGYGYTFGSGTRLTVV.